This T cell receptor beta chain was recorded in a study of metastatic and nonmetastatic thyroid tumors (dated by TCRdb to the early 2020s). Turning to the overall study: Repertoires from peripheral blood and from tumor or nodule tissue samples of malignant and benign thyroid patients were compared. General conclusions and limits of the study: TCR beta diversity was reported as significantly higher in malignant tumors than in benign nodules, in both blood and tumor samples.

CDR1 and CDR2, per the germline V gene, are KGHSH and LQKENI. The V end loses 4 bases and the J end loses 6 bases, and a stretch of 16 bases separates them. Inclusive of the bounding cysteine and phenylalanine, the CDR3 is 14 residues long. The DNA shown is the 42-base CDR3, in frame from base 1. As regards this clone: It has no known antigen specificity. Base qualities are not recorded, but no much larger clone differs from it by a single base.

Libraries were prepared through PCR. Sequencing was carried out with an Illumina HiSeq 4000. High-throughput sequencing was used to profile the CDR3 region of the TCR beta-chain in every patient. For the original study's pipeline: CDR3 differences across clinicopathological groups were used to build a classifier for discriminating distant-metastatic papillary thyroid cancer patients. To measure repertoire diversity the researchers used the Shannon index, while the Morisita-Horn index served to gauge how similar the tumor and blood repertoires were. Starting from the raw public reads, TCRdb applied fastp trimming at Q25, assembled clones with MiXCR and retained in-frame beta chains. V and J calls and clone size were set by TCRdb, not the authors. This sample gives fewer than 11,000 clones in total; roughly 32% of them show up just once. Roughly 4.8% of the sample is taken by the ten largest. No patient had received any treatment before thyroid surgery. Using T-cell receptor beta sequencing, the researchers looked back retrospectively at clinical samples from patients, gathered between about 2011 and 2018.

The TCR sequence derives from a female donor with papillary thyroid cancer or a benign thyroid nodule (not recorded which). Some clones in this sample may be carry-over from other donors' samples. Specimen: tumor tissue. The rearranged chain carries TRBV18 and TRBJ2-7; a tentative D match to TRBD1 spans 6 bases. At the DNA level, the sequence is TGTGCCAGCTCACTTAGACAGGACCCGCCCGAGCAGTACTTC. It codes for CASSLRQDPPEQYF. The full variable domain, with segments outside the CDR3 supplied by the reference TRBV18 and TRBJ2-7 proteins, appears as NAGVMQNPRHLVRRRGQEARLRCSPMKGHSHVYWYRQLPEEGLKFMVYLQKENIIDESGMPKERFSAEFPKEGPSILRIQQVVRGDSAAYFCASSLRQDPPEQYFGPGTRLTVT.